One and the same sample provided the 3 T cell receptor beta chains below, sequenced in a study of CD8+CD57+ T cells in acquired aplastic anemia. Investigators profiled TCR beta VDJ and CDR3 from genomic DNA template. TCRdb re-derived calls from the reads in MiXCR, one entry per CDR3 protein. Here the sample spans 150,000 to 200,000 distinct CDR3 sequences, 50% to 75% being singletons. Sequencing was done on a sample of sorted CD4+, CD8+, or CD8+CD57+ T cells (not recorded which) from PBMCs. Source of these receptors: a human donor with severe aplastic anemia or a healthy control (not recorded which).

This sequence joins TRBV7-8 and TRBJ2-7; a weak D match, TRBD2 (5 bases). The CDR3 is 14 residues long. Deletions cut 4 bases from V and 6 bases from J, with 16 bases between. From germline, CDR1 is SGHVS and CDR2 FQNEAQ. The CDR3 coding sequence is TGTGCCAGCAGCTCCCACGGGGATCGGCGCGAGCAGTACTTC. It translates to CASSSHGDRREQYF.

This clonotype occurred many times. V and J are TRBV12-3 or TRBV12-4 and TRBJ2-3; D unresolved. The CDR3 is 13 amino acids. V was cut by 5 bases and J by 4 bases, with 10 bases left in between. CDR3 bases: TGTGCCAGCAGTCCCGCCCCCTCAGATACGCAGTATTTT. It yields the protein CASSPAPSDTQYF.

The V and J genes are TRBV19 and TRBJ2-7, with D perhaps matching TRBD1 (6 bases). Germline CDR1 LNHDA, CDR2 SQIVND (reference sequence). CDR3 length: 14 residues. V gave up 2 bases and J gave up 5 bases, with 13 bases separating them. In DNA form, the CDR3 reads TGTGCCAGTAGTATAAGTCAGGGGTACCACGAGCAGTACTTC. As protein: CASSISQGYHEQYF.